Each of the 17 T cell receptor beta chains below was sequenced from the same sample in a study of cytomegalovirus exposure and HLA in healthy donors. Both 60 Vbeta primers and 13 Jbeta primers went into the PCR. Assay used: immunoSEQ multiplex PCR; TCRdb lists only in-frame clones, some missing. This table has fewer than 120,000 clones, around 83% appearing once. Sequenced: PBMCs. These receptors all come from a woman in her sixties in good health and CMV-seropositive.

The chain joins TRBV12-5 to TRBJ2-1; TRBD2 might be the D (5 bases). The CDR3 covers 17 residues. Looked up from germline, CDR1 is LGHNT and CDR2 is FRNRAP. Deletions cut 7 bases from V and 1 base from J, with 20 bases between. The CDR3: CASAPPGKGLSYNEQFF. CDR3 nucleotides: TGTGCTAGTGCCCCACCCGGGAAGGGATTGTCCTACAATGAGCAGTTCTTC.

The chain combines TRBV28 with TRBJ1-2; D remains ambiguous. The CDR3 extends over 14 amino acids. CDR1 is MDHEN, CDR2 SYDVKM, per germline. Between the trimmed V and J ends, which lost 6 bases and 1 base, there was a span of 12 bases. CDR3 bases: TGTGCCAGCAGCTTAGACGGAGATAACTATGGCTACACCTTC. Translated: CASSLDGDNYGYTF.

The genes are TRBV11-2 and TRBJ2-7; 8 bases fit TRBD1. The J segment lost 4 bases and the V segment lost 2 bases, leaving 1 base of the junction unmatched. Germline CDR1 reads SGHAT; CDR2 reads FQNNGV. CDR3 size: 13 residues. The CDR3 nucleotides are TGTGCCAGCAGCTTACAGGGGGCTTACGAGCAGTACTTC. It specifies CASSLQGAYEQYF.

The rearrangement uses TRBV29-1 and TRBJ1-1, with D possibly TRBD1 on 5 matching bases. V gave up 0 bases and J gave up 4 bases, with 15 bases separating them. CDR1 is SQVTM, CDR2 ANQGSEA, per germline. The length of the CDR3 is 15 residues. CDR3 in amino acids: CSVEDWGSGGTEAFF. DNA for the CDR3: TGCAGCGTTGAAGATTGGGGATCGGGGGGCACTGAAGCTTTCTTT.

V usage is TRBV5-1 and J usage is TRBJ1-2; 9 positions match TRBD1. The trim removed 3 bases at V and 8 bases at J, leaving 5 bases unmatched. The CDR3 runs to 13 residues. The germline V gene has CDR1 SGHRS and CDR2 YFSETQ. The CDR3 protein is CASSWGQGDGYTF. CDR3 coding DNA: TGCGCCAGCAGCTGGGGACAGGGAGACGGCTACACCTTC.

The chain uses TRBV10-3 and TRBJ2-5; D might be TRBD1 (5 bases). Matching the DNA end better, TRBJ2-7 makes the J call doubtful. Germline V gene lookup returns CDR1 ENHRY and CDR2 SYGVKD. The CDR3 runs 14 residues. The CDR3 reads CAINRGLGSYEQYF. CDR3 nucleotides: TGTGCCATCAATAGGGGTTTAGGGTCCTACGAGCAGTACTTC.

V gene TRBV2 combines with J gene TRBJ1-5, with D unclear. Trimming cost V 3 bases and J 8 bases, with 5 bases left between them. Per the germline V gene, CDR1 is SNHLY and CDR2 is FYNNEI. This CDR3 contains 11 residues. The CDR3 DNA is TGTGCCAGCAGTGACCCGGAGCCCCAGCATTTT. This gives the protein CASSDPEPQHF.

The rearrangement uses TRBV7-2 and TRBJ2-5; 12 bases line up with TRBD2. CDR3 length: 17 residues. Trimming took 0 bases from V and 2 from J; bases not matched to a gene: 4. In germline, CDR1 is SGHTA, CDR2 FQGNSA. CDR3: CASSLALTSGRQETQYF. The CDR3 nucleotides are TGTGCCAGCAGCTTAGCGCTAACTAGCGGGAGGCAAGAGACCCAGTACTTC.

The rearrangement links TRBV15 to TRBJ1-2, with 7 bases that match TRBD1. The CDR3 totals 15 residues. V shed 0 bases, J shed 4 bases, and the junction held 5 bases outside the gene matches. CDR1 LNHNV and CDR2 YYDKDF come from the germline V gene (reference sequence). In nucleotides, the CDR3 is TGTGCCACCAGCAGAGATAGGGCAGGGGGCTATGGCTACACCTTC. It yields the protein CATSRDRAGGYGYTF.

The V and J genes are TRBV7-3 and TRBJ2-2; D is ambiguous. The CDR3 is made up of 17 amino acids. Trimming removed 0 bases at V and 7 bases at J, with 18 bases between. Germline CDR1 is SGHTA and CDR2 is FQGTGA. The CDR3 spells CASSLTGSRTSGGELFF. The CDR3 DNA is TGTGCCAGCAGCTTAACGGGTAGTAGAACCTCGGGCGGGGAGCTGTTTTTT.

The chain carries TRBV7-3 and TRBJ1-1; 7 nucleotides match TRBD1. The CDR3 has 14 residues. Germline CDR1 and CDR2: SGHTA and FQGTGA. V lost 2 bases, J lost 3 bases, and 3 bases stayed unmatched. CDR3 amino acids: CASSLGQVDTEAFF. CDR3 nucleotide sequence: TGTGCCAGCAGCTTAGGACAGGTGGACACTGAAGCTTTCTTT.

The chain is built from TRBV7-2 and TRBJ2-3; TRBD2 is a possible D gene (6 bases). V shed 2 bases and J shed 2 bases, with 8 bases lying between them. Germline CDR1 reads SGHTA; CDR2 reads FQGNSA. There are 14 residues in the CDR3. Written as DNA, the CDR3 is TGTGCCAGCAGCTTATCGGGAGCCACAGATACGCAGTATTTT. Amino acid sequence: CASSLSGATDTQYF.

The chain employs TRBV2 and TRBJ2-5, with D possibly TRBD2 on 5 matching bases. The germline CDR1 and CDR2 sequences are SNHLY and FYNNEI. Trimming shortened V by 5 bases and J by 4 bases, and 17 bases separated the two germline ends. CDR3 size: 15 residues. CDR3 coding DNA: TGTGCCAGCAGTCTTATACTAGTTGTAGGAGAGACCCAGTACTTC. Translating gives CASSLILVVGETQYF.

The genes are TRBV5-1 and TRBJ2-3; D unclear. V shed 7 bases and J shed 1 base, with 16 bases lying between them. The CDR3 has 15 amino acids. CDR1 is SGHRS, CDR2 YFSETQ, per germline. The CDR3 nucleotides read TGCGCCAGCCGACGTGACGGGTACCGCACAGATACGCAGTATTTT. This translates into CASRRDGYRTDTQYF.

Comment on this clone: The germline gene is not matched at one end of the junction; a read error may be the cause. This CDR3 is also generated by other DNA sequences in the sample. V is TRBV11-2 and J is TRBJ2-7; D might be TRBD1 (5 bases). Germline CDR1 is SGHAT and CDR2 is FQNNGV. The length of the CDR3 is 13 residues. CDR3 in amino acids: CASRAQDSYEQYF. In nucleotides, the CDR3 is TGTGCCAGCAGGGCACAGGATTCCTATGAGCAGTACTTC. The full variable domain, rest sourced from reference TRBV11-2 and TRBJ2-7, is EAGVAQSPRYKIIEKRQSVAFWCNPISGHATLYWYQQILGQGPKLLIQFQNNGVVDDSQLPKDRFSAERLKGVDSTLKIQPAKLEDSAVYLCASRAQDSYEQYFGPGTRLTVT.

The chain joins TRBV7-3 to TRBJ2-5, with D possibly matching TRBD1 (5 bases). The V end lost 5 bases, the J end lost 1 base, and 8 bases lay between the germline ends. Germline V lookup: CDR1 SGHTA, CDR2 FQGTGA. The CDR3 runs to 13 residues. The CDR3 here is CASSTTGQETQYF. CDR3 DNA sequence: TGTGCCAGCAGCACCACAGGCCAAGAGACCCAGTACTTC.

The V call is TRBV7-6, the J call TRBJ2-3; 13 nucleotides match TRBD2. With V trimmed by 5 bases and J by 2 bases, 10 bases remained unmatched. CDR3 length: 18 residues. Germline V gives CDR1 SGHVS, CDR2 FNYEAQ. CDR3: CASSLRTSGRTPTDTQYF. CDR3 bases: TGTGCCAGCAGCCTTCGGACTAGCGGGAGAACACCCACAGATACGCAGTATTTT.